The 9 T cell receptor beta chains presented below share a single source sample, sequenced in a study of T-cell memory formation after mild COVID-19. TCRdb independently ran MiXCR on the 5' RACE reads; one entry per CDR3 protein. This sample carries about 82,000 distinct CDR3 sequences, about 14% of them seen once, and the ten largest clones take approximately 39%. The sample was PBMCs or a T cell subset sorted from them (not recorded which). The origin of the receptors is a man aged 18 to 35 who had mild COVID-19 (a few samples of this study predate the infection). Cell type and time point are not known.

This clonotype was counted between two and nine times. The V call is TRBV15, the J call TRBJ2-3; possible D gene TRBD1, 6 bases. The ends were cut back, 5 bases at V and 0 bases at J, with 18 bases in the middle. The CDR3 is made up of 17 amino acids. Germline V gives CDR1 LNHNV, CDR2 YYDKDF (reference sequence). The CDR3 DNA is TGTGCCACCAGCCCCTCCGGGACACGAGGCAGCACAGATACGCAGTATTTT. This sequence encodes CATSPSGTRGSTDTQYF.

For the CDR3, the DNA is TGTGCCAGCAGTTACACCAGGGGGCCTGGGGCCAACGTCCTGACTTTC. Protein product: CASSYTRGPGANVLTF. V and J are TRBV6-2 or TRBV6-3 and TRBJ2-6; 8 bases align to TRBD1. Per germline, CDR1 MNHEY and CDR2 SVGEGT. The CDR3 has 16 residues. V lost 2 bases and J lost 2; bases outside the gene matches: 2.

This clonotype was detected only a few times. As DNA, the CDR3 is TGCGCCAGCAGCCAAAATGCAGGGAACTATGGCTACACCTTC. Translating gives CASSQNAGNYGYTF. J is TRBJ1-2 and V is TRBV4-1; TRBD1 is a possible D gene (5 bases). Germline V lookup: CDR1 MGHRA, CDR2 YSYEKL. CDR3 length equals 14 residues. The V gene lost 2 bases and the J gene lost 2 bases, with 9 bases spanning the gap.

This chain uses TRBV6-2 or TRBV6-3 with TRBJ2-1; perhaps TRBD2 as D (5 bases). Trimming removed 6 bases from V and 7 bases from J, with 10 bases in between. CDR3 size: 12 residues. Germline V gives CDR1 MNHEY, CDR2 SVGEGT. The CDR3 sequence is CASSPGWNEQFF. CDR3 DNA sequence: TGTGCCAGCAGCCCGGGGTGGAATGAGCAGTTCTTC.

This clonotype appeared a few times. J is TRBJ1-5 and V is TRBV3-1; TRBD1 aligns across 8 bases. Germline V gene lookup returns CDR1 LGHDT and CDR2 YNNKEL (reference sequence). V shed 4 bases and J 5 bases; nucleotides not matched to a gene: 4. The CDR3 length is 14 residues. As DNA, the CDR3 is TGTGCCAGCAGCCCGGACAGGGTCGATCAGCCCCAGCATTTT. The encoded protein is CASSPDRVDQPQHF. The whole variable domain, remainder taken from reference TRBV3-1 and TRBJ1-5, is DTAVSQTPKYLVTQMGNDKSIKCEQNLGHDTMYWYKQDSKKFLKIMFSYNNKELIINETVPNRFSPKSPDKAHLNLHINSLELGDSAVYFCASSPDRVDQPQHFGDGTRLSIL.

This clonotype has just a few counts. This chain uses TRBV15 with TRBJ2-1; D not certain. CDR3 length equals 16 residues. Trimming stripped 3 bases from V and 0 bases from J, with 12 bases between. CDR1 LNHNV and CDR2 YYDKDF come from the germline V gene (reference sequence). DNA for the CDR3: TGTGCCACCAGCAGGATACGTTCGAGCTCCTACAATGAGCAGTTCTTC. Protein sequence: CATSRIRSSSYNEQFF.

Ten or more counts support this clonotype. The chain uses TRBV29-1 and TRBJ1-2, with TRBD1 as a possible D gene (5 bases). V was cut by 0 bases and J by 4 bases, with 12 bases left in between. Looked up from germline, CDR1 is SQVTM and CDR2 is ANQGSEA. The CDR3 has 14 residues. Here the CDR3 reads CSVEDLGLGYGYTF. In DNA, the CDR3 is TGCAGCGTTGAAGATTTGGGGCTCGGCTATGGCTACACCTTC.

This clonotype was seen repeatedly, ten times or more. CDR3 bases: TGCAGTGCTAGAGCTAGGGACACTGAAGCTTTCTTT. Translation gives CSARARDTEAFF. J is TRBJ1-1 and V is TRBV20-1; the D is unclear. This CDR3 comprises 12 residues. The V and J ends lost 1 base and 3 bases respectively, with 6 bases between them. In germline, CDR1 is DFQATT, CDR2 SNEGSKA (reference sequence).

This clonotype was seen more than once but under ten times. The rearrangement links TRBV12-3 or TRBV12-4 to TRBJ1-3; 8 bases are a match to TRBD1. This CDR3 is 15 amino acids long. V was pared by 6 bases and J by 2 bases, with 6 bases of the junction left unmatched. CDR3 amino acids: CASSPRRGPGNTIYF. CDR3 sequence (DNA): TGTGCCAGCAGCCCTCGCAGGGGGCCTGGAAACACCATATATTTT.